These 9 T cell receptor beta chains came from one sample sequenced in a study of T cell changes during pregnancy in multiple sclerosis. Profiling relied on immunoSEQ multiplex PCR, and the TCRdb table lists in-frame clones only, not all of them. The sample has 75,000 to 90,000 clones, 85% to 95% seen once. Sequences were derived from CD4+ T cells from peripheral blood mononuclear cells, sampled before pregnancy. These TCRs come from a female donor with multiple sclerosis, enrolled in a pregnancy study.

This clone showed up just once. The same CDR3 is also encoded by other DNA sequences in this sample. The CDR3 here is CASSLGQGAGYTF. Written as DNA, the CDR3 is TGCGCCAGCAGCTTGGGACAGGGGGCGGGCTACACCTTC. V usage is TRBV5-1 and J usage is TRBJ1-2; 10 bases align to TRBD1. CDR3 length equals 13 residues. Germline V lookup: CDR1 SGHRS, CDR2 YFSETQ. Trimming took 0 bases from V and 8 from J; bases not matched to a gene: 1. The variable domain in full, completed from reference TRBV5-1 and TRBJ1-2, reads KAGVTQTPRYLIKTRGQQVTLSCSPISGHRSVSWYQQTPGQGLQFLFEYFSETQRNKGNFPGRFSGRQFSNSRSEMNVSTLELGDSALYLCASSLGQGAGYTFGSGTRLTVV.

For the CDR3, the DNA is TGTGCCAGCAGTGATGGGCTTTTAAGCACAGATACGCAGTATTTT. It encodes CASSDGLLSTDTQYF. The chain has TRBV2 and TRBJ2-3; D remains ambiguous. The CDR3 sequence is 15 residues long. The germline V gene has CDR1 SNHLY and CDR2 FYNNEI. V dropped 3 bases and J dropped 0 bases, with 10 bases sitting between them. The entire variable domain, with the rest obtained from reference TRBV2 and TRBJ2-3, is as follows: EPEVTQTPSHQVTQMGQEVILRCVPISNHLYFYWYRQILGQKVEFLVSFYNNEISEKSEIFDDQFSVERPDGSNFTLKIRSTKLEDSAMYFCASSDGLLSTDTQYFGPGTRLTVL.

This chain uses TRBV2 with TRBJ2-1; weak D call: TRBD1 (5 bases). Germline CDR1 SNHLY, CDR2 FYNNEI. The CDR3 totals 13 residues. The V and J ends lost 3 bases and 5 bases respectively, with 8 bases between them. The DNA of the CDR3 is TGTGCCAGCAGTGATTCCAGGGACAATGAGCAGTTCTTC. Translated, it gives CASSDSRDNEQFF.

The J gene is TRBJ2-5, the V gene TRBV5-6, with TRBD1 as a possible D gene (6 bases). The V gene lost 4 bases and the J gene lost 2 bases, with 9 bases spanning the gap. The CDR3 length is 13 residues. The germline CDR1 and CDR2 sequences are SGHDT and YYEEEE. Here the CDR3 DNA reads TGTGCCAGCAGCCGGGACACACAAGAGACCCAGTACTTC. Translating gives CASSRDTQETQYF. Using reference TRBV5-6 and TRBJ2-5 for the parts outside the CDR3, the full variable domain is DAGVTQSPTHLIKTRGQQVTLRCSPKSGHDTVSWYQQALGQGPQFIFQYYEEEERQRGNFPDRFSGHQFPNYSSELNVNALLLGDSALYLCASSRDTQETQYFGPGTRLLVL.

This clone was seen only once. J is TRBJ2-7 and V is TRBV5-1; D may be TRBD1 (6 bases). Trimming left V 1 base short and J 6 bases short, with 11 bases between. The CDR3 spans 13 residues. In germline, CDR1 is SGHRS, CDR2 YFSETQ. CDR3 coding DNA: TGCGCCAGCAGCTTGAACAGGGATGGCGAGCAGTACTTC. Encoded protein: CASSLNRDGEQYF.

This sequence joins TRBV28 and TRBJ1-3; tentative D call: TRBD1 (6 bases). CDR1 and CDR2 (germline): MDHEN, SYDVKM. This CDR3 comprises 16 residues. Trimming took 2 bases from V and 4 from J, leaving 15 bases between them. CDR3 region: CASSLVQGLGGNTIYF. For the CDR3, the DNA is TGTGCCAGCAGTTTAGTTCAGGGGCTGGGGGGAAACACCATATATTTT.

The CDR3 loop reads CASSIGTGASPLHF. For the CDR3, the DNA is TGTGCCAGTAGTATCGGGACAGGGGCATCACCCCTCCACTTT. The chain has TRBV19 and TRBJ1-6; 10 bases map to TRBD1. The CDR3 totals 14 residues. Trimming took 3 bases from V and 10 from J; bases not matched to a gene: 3. Germline CDR1 and CDR2: LNHDA and SQIVND (reference sequence).

The chain employs TRBV5-1 and TRBJ1-2; 9 bases are a match to TRBD1. CDR3 size: 16 residues. Germline V gives CDR1 SGHRS, CDR2 YFSETQ. V was clipped by 0 bases and J by 4 bases; unmatched bases: 7. CDR3 in DNA: TGCGCCAGCAGCTTGGCCGGGGGACAGGGTTCCTATGGCTACACCTTC. It codes for CASSLAGGQGSYGYTF.

V gene TRBV6-1 combines with J gene TRBJ2-3, with 10 bases identical to TRBD2. CDR1 is MNHNS, CDR2 SASEGT, per germline. V was pared by 7 bases and J by 2 bases, with 6 bases of the junction left unmatched. The CDR3 is 15 residues long. The CDR3 region is CASIASGGYTDTQYF. The CDR3 nucleotides read TGTGCCAGCATCGCTAGCGGGGGATACACAGATACGCAGTATTTT.